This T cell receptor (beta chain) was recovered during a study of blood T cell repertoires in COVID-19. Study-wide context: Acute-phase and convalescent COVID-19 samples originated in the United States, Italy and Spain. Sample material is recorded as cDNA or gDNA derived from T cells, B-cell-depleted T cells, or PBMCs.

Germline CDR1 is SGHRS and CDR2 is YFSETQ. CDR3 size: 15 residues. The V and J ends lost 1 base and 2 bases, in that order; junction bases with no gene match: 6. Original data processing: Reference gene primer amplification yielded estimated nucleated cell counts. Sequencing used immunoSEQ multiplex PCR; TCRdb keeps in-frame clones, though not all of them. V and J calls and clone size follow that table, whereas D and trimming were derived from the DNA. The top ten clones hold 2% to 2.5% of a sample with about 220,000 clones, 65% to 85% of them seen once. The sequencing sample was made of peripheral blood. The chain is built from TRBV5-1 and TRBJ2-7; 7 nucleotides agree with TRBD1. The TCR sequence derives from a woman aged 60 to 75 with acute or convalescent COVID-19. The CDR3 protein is CASSLQGERAYEQYF. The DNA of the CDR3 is TGCGCCAGCAGCTTGCAGGGGGAAAGGGCCTACGAGCAGTACTTC.